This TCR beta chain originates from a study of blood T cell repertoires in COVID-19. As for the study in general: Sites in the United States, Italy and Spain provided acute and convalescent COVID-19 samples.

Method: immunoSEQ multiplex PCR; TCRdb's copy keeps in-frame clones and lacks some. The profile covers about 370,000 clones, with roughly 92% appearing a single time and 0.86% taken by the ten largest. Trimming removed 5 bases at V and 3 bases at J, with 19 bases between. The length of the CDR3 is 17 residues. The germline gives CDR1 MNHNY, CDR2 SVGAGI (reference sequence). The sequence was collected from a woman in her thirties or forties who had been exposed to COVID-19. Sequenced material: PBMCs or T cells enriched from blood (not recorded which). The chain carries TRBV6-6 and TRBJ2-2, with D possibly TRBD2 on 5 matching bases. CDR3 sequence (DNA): TGTGCCAGCAGTCCCCTGTTGGAGTTCGGGGACACCGGGGAGCTGTTTTTT. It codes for CASSPLLEFGDTGELFF.